A few counts support the clone carrying this T cell receptor (beta chain). Its target is not known. Trimming at V came to 0 bases and at J to 10 bases, leaving 9 bases not matched to a gene. This CDR3 is built from 16 residues. Germline CDR1 is MNHGY and CDR2 is SAAAGT. These data originate in a study of T cells in localized non-small cell lung cancer. Regarding the study as a whole: As only one tumor region underwent sequencing, heterogeneity remains possible. Those with higher blood T cell density had longer overall survival. A median of around 60 clones ranked among the top 100 in tumor appeared in adjacent lung. The greatest T cell clonality was found in uninvolved adjacent lung (higher than in tumor).

Clones were sequenced by immunoSEQ multiplex PCR, and TCRdb holds only the in-frame ones, with some missing. The top ten hold 3.8% of the sample, which has about 6,800 clones, about 44% seen once. This TCR came from a man aged 40 to 69 with stage I lung adenocarcinoma. The chain has TRBV6-8 and TRBJ1-6; 7 positions match TRBD1. The specimen was lymph node tissue, collected before any cancer treatment. The CDR3 spells CASSYSVRQGRSPLHF. As DNA, the CDR3 is TGTGCCAGCAGTTACTCTGTTCGACAGGGTCGGTCACCCCTCCACTTT.